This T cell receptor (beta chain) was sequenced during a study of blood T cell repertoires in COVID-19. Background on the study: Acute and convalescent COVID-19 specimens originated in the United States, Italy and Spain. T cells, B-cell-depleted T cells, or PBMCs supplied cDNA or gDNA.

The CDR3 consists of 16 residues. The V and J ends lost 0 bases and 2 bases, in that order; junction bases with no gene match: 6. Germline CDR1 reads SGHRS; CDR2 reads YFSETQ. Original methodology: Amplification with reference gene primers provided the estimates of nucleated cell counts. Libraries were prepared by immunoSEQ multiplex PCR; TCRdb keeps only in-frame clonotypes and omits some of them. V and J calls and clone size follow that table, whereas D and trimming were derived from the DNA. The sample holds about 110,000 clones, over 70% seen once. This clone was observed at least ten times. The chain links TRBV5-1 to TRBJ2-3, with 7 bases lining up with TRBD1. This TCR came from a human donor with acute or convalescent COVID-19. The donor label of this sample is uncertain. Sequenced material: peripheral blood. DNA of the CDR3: TGCGCCAGCAGCTTGGAGCGGACAGGAGACACAGATACGCAGTATTTT. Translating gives CASSLERTGDTDTQYF.